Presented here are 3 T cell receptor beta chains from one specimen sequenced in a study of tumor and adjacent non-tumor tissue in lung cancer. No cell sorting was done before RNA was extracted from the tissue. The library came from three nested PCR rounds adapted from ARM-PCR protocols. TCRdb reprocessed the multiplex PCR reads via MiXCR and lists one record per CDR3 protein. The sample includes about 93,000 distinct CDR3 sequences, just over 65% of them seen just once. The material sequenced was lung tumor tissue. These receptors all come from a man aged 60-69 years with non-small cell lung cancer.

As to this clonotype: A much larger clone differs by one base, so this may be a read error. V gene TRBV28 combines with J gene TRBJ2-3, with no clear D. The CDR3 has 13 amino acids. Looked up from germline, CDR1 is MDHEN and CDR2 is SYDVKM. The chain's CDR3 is CARRDWGTDTQYF. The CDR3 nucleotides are TGTGCCCGCAGAGACTGGGGCACAGATACGCAGTATTTT.

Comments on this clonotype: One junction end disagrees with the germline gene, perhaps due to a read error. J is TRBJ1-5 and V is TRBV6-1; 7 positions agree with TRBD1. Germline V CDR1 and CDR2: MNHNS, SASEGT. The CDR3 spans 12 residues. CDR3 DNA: TGTGTCAGTGTACAGGGGTTTCAGCCCAAGCATTTT. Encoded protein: CVSVQGFQPKHF.

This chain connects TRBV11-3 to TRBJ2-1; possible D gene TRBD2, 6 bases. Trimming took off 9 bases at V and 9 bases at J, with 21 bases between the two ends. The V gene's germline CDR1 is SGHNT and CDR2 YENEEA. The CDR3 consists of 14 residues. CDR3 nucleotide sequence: TGTGCCAGGAGACAGACTAGTACGTCTACTGAGCAGTTCTTC. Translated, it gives CARRQTSTSTEQFF.